The 23 T cell receptor beta chains reported below all come from one sample, sequenced in a study of human thymus T cells (TCRdb year 2020). Thymus tissue was obtained as surgical resects removed during corrective cardiac surgery. Preparation of the library involved the immunoSEQ multiplex PCR assay. TCRdb took over this immuneACCESS table, retaining in-frame rearrangements with V and J assigned. Such tables are incomplete; in checked studies, under half of the missing clones stem from an unresolved V gene, and the remainder is unexplained. For this sample the table gives around 120,000 clones, of which around 96% were detected only once. The ten top clones hold 0.024% of the sample. Material for sequencing was thymus tissue. The receptors here all came from a boy in the first two years of life with a congenital heart defect but otherwise immunologically healthy.

The chain recombines TRBV4-3 with TRBJ1-2; D is undetermined. This CDR3 comprises 15 residues. V was clipped by 0 bases and J by 0 bases, with 8 bases between them. Germline lookup yields CDR1 LGHNA and CDR2 YSLEER. CDR3 loop: CASSQDGLANYGYTF. The CDR3 region has the DNA TGCGCCAGCAGCCAAGACGGGTTAGCTAACTATGGCTACACCTTC.

CDR3 residues: CASSQASTGGSYEQYF. The CDR3 DNA reads as TGCGCCAGCAGCCAAGCATCAACGGGGGGCTCCTACGAGCAGTACTTC. The chain has TRBV4-3 and TRBJ2-7; 7 bases map to TRBD2. The germline gives CDR1 LGHNA, CDR2 YSLEER. CDR3 length: 16 amino acids. The junction had 6 bases not matched to a gene; V was cut back by 1 base and J by 0 bases.

The V and J genes are TRBV2 and TRBJ2-3; no clear D. This CDR3 has 12 amino acids. The germline V gene has CDR1 SNHLY and CDR2 FYNNEI. V gave up 4 bases and J gave up 5 bases, with 7 bases separating them. The CDR3 sequence: CASSGLLDTQYF. Here the CDR3 DNA reads TGTGCCAGCAGTGGCCTTCTAGATACGCAGTATTTT.

V gene TRBV30 combines with J gene TRBJ2-7, with D uncertain. CDR1 is GTSNPN, CDR2 SVGIG, per germline (reference sequence). V lost 0 bases and J lost 6, with 9 bases in between. The CDR3 runs to 12 residues. DNA for the CDR3: TGTGCCTGGAGTGTAGTATGGGGCGAGCAGTACTTC. The encoded protein is CAWSVVWGEQYF.

The chain combines TRBV4-3 with TRBJ1-1; D is uncertain. The CDR3 covers 15 residues. V was cut by 4 bases and J by 0 bases, with 12 bases left in between. The germline V gene has CDR1 LGHNA and CDR2 YSLEER. DNA of the CDR3: TGCGCCAGCAGCCCAGGTTATGGGATGAACACTGAAGCTTTCTTT. Protein: CASSPGYGMNTEAFF.

This chain joins TRBV27 and TRBJ2-7; TRBD2 aligns across 10 bases. Per the germline V gene, CDR1 is MNHEY and CDR2 is SMNVEV (reference sequence). V dropped 3 bases and J dropped 6; count of bases not matched to a gene: 8. CDR3 size: 15 residues. The CDR3 DNA reads TGTGCCAGCAGTTTGGGATCTAGCGGGGGTGGCGAGCAGTACTTC. It is translated as CASSLGSSGGGEQYF.

CDR3 nucleotide sequence: TGTGCCAGCAGTTCTCCATTTGGGCACTCCGCAAAAGATGGCTACACCTTC. Translated, it gives CASSSPFGHSAKDGYTF. V usage is TRBV7-9 and J usage is TRBJ1-2, with unresolved D. Germline V lookup: CDR1 SEHNR, CDR2 FQNEAQ (reference sequence). CDR3 length: 17 amino acids. V was trimmed by 6 bases and J by 6 bases, leaving 26 bases between them. The complete variable domain, with remaining parts taken from reference TRBV7-9 and TRBJ1-2, reads DTGVSQNPRHKITKRGQNVTFRCDPISEHNRLYWYRQTLGQGPEFLTYFQNEAQLEKSRLLSDRFSAERPKGSFSTLEIQRTEQGDSAMYLCASSSPFGHSAKDGYTFGSGTRLTVV.

V and J are TRBV9 and TRBJ1-6; the match to TRBD1 covers 7 bases. Unmatched junction bases numbered 7, after V lost 0 bases and J lost 7 bases. This CDR3 has 16 amino acids. Germline V gene data show CDR1 as SGDLS and CDR2 as YYNGEE. The CDR3 DNA follows: TGTGCCAGCAGCGTAGATTGGACAGGACTCAATTCACCCCTCCACTTT. The encoded protein is CASSVDWTGLNSPLHF.

This chain links TRBV19 with TRBJ2-5; TRBD2 might be the D (6 bases). Trimming took 6 bases from V and 4 from J, leaving 6 bases between them. CDR1 LNHDA and CDR2 SQIVND come from the germline V gene (reference sequence). The CDR3 totals 11 residues. CDR3 nucleotides: TGTGCCAGTAGGGGGGGAGAGACCCAGTACTTC. Translation: CASRGGETQYF.

The V and J genes are TRBV6-1 and TRBJ2-2; 9 bases align to TRBD2. Trimming took 8 bases from V and 5 from J; bases not matched to a gene: 9. This CDR3 region has 15 residues. Per the germline V gene, CDR1 is MNHNS and CDR2 is SASEGT. For the CDR3, the DNA is TGTGCCAGCCGGCCGGGTCTAGCGGGGACCGGGGAGCTGTTTTTT. This sequence encodes CASRPGLAGTGELFF.

This clone was detected only once. This sequence joins TRBV4-1 and TRBJ2-7, with D possibly matching TRBD1 (5 bases). V lost 1 base to trimming and J lost 5 bases, with 9 bases between them. In germline, CDR1 is MGHRA, CDR2 YSYEKL. The CDR3 contains 13 residues. The CDR3 loop reads CASSQAQGHEQYF. The CDR3 DNA reads TGCGCCAGCAGCCAAGCCCAGGGTCACGAGCAGTACTTC.

This chain links TRBV11-3 with TRBJ2-1; D not resolved. The CDR3 runs to 11 residues. Trimming left V 3 bases short and J 8 bases short, with 5 bases between. The germline CDR1 and CDR2 sequences are SGHNT and YENEEA. CDR3 sequence (DNA): TGTGCCAGCAGCTTTTCATATGAGCAGTTCTTC. Amino acids: CASSFSYEQFF.

A single count supports this clone. The chain recombines TRBV12-5 with TRBJ2-7; 8 bases match TRBD1. After removal of 5 bases from V and 2 bases from J, the junction contained 8 bases not matched to a gene. The CDR3 runs 15 residues. CDR1 is LGHNT, CDR2 FRNRAP, per germline. CDR3 in amino acids: CASGPGTGLTYEQYF. The CDR3 nucleotides are TGTGCTAGTGGTCCCGGGACAGGACTCACCTACGAGCAGTACTTC.

Only one count was recorded for this clone. This chain joins TRBV28 and TRBJ2-7; maybe TRBD2 (5 bases). CDR1 is MDHEN and CDR2 is SYDVKM in the germline V gene. This CDR3 spans 17 amino acids. Trimming shortened V by 8 bases and J by 2 bases, and 25 bases separated the two germline ends. DNA for the CDR3: TGTGCCAGCCAATCACGGGCTAGCAAAAACCCTACCTACGAGCAGTACTTC. Its translation is CASQSRASKNPTYEQYF.

The chain is built from TRBV7-9 and TRBJ1-3; 10 bases are a match to TRBD1. The germline V gene encodes CDR1 SEHNR and CDR2 FQNEAQ (reference sequence). Trimming removed 7 bases from V and 4 bases from J; junction bases left unmatched: 10. The CDR3 is 16 amino acids. The CDR3, as DNA: TGTGCCAGCATAAGGGGGACAGGGGCGAAAGGAAACACCATATATTTT. This sequence encodes CASIRGTGAKGNTIYF. The full variable domain, completed using reference TRBV7-9 and TRBJ1-3, is DTGVSQNPRHKITKRGQNVTFRCDPISEHNRLYWYRQTLGQGPEFLTYFQNEAQLEKSRLLSDRFSAERPKGSFSTLEIQRTEQGDSAMYLCASIRGTGAKGNTIYFGEGSWLTVV.

This clone was observed a single time. The chain uses TRBV4-3 and TRBJ2-7; a possible D gene is TRBD1 (5 bases). The CDR3 sequence is 14 residues long. The ends were cut back, 1 base at V and 2 bases at J, with 9 bases in the middle. From germline, CDR1 is LGHNA and CDR2 YSLEER. This CDR3 reads CASSQARETYEQYF. The CDR3 coding sequence is TGCGCCAGCAGCCAAGCCAGGGAAACCTACGAGCAGTACTTC.

This chain uses TRBV30 with TRBJ2-1; tentatively, D is TRBD2 (6 bases). The CDR3 has 13 residues. Germline V gives CDR1 GTSNPN, CDR2 SVGIG (reference sequence). V gave up 3 bases and J gave up 3 bases, with 9 bases separating them. The CDR3 DNA sequence: TGTGCCTGGAGGCTCGGGGGCTACAATGAGCAGTTCTTC. The encoded protein is CAWRLGGYNEQFF.

V gene TRBV29-1 combines with J gene TRBJ2-5; the match to TRBD2 covers 8 bases. CDR1 SQVTM and CDR2 ANQGSEA come from the germline V gene. This CDR3 has 14 residues. The V gene end was trimmed by 5 bases and the J gene end by 1 base; junction bases not matched to a gene: 6. The CDR3 sequence is CSVSSGGSQETQYF. The CDR3 coding sequence is TGCAGCGTTTCAAGCGGGGGATCCCAAGAGACCCAGTACTTC.

V and J are TRBV5-4 and TRBJ1-2; D not certain. This CDR3 spans 14 amino acids. Trimming removed 0 bases from V and 0 bases from J, with 6 bases in between. Germline V CDR1 and CDR2: SGHNT, YYREEE (reference sequence). The CDR3, as DNA: TGTGCCAGCAGCTTGGGCCCAGCTAACTATGGCTACACCTTC. Protein: CASSLGPANYGYTF.

The rearrangement links TRBV2 to TRBJ1-4; no reliable D call. This CDR3 has 15 amino acids. V lost 6 bases, J lost 10 bases, and 21 bases lay in between. Per the germline V gene, CDR1 is SNHLY and CDR2 is FYNNEI. The CDR3 loop reads CASRELFGVIGKLFF. As DNA, the CDR3 is TGTGCCAGCAGGGAGCTCTTTGGCGTTATAGGAAAACTGTTTTTT.

The V gene is TRBV7-9, the J gene TRBJ2-5; 9 bases are a match to TRBD1. V shed 5 bases, J shed 5 bases, and the junction held 9 bases outside the gene matches. Germline CDR1 and CDR2: SEHNR and FQNEAQ (reference sequence). The CDR3 is 15 amino acids. The CDR3 DNA follows: TGTGCCAGCAGCCCGCCGGGACAGGGCGGGGAGACCCAGTACTTC. This encodes CASSPPGQGGETQYF.

In its sample, this clone was seen once. The chain has TRBV13 and TRBJ2-7; 7 bases agree with TRBD2. This CDR3 spans 14 amino acids. After removal of 5 bases from V and 3 bases from J, the junction contained 7 bases not matched to a gene. Germline-derived CDR1 and CDR2 are PRHDT and FYEKMQ (reference sequence). The CDR3, as DNA: TGTGCCAGCAGCCACCGACGGGGGGACTACGAGCAGTACTTC. Translating it yields CASSHRRGDYEQYF.

V gene TRBV5-6 combines with J gene TRBJ1-1; D possibly corresponds to TRBD1 (5 bases). Trimming took 6 bases from V and 0 from J, leaving 15 bases between them. The CDR3 has 15 residues. The germline V gene has CDR1 SGHDT and CDR2 YYEEEE. The CDR3: CASILTVSMNTEAFF. The CDR3, as DNA: TGTGCCAGCATATTGACAGTCTCGATGAACACTGAAGCTTTCTTT.